This TCR beta chain appears in the sequencing data of a study of blood T cell repertoires in COVID-19. Overall study: The study drew acute and convalescent COVID-19 samples from the United States, Italy and Spain. The analysed material was cDNA or gDNA that came from T cells, B-cell-depleted T cells, or PBMCs.

Germline loops: CDR1 KGHSH, CDR2 LQKENI. This CDR3 is 14 amino acids long. Trimming cost V 2 bases and J 0 bases, with 8 bases left between them. Profiling relied on immunoSEQ multiplex PCR, and the TCRdb table lists in-frame clones only, not all of them. The sample has about 60,000 clones, about nine tenths seen once. The receptor was isolated from a woman in her sixties with active COVID-19. This rearrangement joins TRBV18 to TRBJ2-7; no definite D call. What was sequenced was peripheral blood. CDR3 in DNA: TGTGCCAGCTCACCAACGGCGGACTCCTACGAGCAGTACTTC. It codes for CASSPTADSYEQYF.